This TCR beta chain appears in the sequencing data of a study of blood T cell repertoires in COVID-19. Study context: COVID-19 samples from acute and convalescent phases originated in the United States, Italy and Spain. The cDNA or gDNA used as material had been derived from T cells, B-cell-depleted T cells, or PBMCs.

Authors' analysis steps: Reference gene primer amplification yielded estimated nucleated cell counts. Data came from immunoSEQ multiplex PCR; TCRdb stores just in-frame clones and leaves some out. That table supplies the V and J calls and clone size; D and trimming were determined from the DNA. The top ten clones hold around 8.8% of a sample with around 140,000 clones, about 76% of them seen once. The sample comprised peripheral blood. This TCR was sampled from a human donor in a cohort sampled during active COVID-19.

CDR3 bases: TGCAGCGTCCGAGACAGGGGCGGTTACAATGAGCAGTTCTTC. As protein: CSVRDRGGYNEQFF. The genes are TRBV29-1 and TRBJ2-1, with 8 bases matching TRBD1. Trimming at V came to 6 bases and at J to 4 bases, leaving 8 bases not matched to a gene. This CDR3 comprises 14 residues. Germline-derived CDR1 and CDR2 are SQVTM and ANQGSEA.